This record covers a single TCR beta chain. This clonotype was observed a few times. Its antigen has not been determined. Nothing much larger sits one base from this clone, and base qualities are not available. The CDR3 spans 19 residues, from the cysteine through the phenylalanine. Kept here is only the CDR3 DNA, which spans 57 bases and is read in frame from base 1. As encoded in the germline V gene, CDR1 is SGHRS while CDR2 is YFSETQ. V loses 2 bases, J loses 7 bases, and the germline ends lie 30 bases apart. This sample was included in a study of blood T cells in healthy people across ages (dated by TCRdb to the mid-2010s). Study-wide context: In model experiments, template switching captured about one uniquely barcoded TCR beta cDNA molecule for every two T cells. To track age-related changes in TCR beta repertoire diversity, the study relied on deep sequencing normalized with unique cDNA molecular identifiers. The donors were split into four age groups: young (average about 16 years), middle-aged (over 35), aged (over 55) and long-lived (over 80). To avoid experimental bias, donors of different ages were spread randomly across the sequencing lanes. For two donors (one aged 18 to 30 and one aged 80 or older), the study analyzed two additional independent replicas of 1 million unique cDNA reads from the same blood draw. Overall study outcomes, separate from this receptor: Donor CMV infection status was unknown, potentially confounding age-related changes in expanded clonotypes. As age increased, observed TCR beta diversity per million T cells dropped in a roughly linear way, and a significant reduction was already evident by age 40. Estimates of total diversity based on one million sequenced T cells were considered lower bounds and underestimates. Bulk unsorted PBMC profiling prevented conclusive comparison of naive and antigen-experienced compartments. A strong correlation was found between observed TCR beta diversity and the percentage of naive T cells measured by flow cytometry. Compared with the aged group, more naive CD4+ T cells, fewer expanded clones and increased TCR diversity were shown by the long-lived group, suggesting age selection.

Donors were 35 to 40 systemically healthy Caucasian individuals from Russia aged 6 to 90 years. Each donor gave about 9.7 milliliters of peripheral blood, drawn into EDTA-treated Vacutainer tubes. Ficoll-Paque density-gradient centrifugation was used to isolate PBMCs, with at least 7 million obtained per sample. Total RNA was extracted from PBMCs with Trizol reagent, with at least 6 micrograms obtained per sample. For every donor, an aliquot of PBMCs went through flow cytometry to measure the percentages of naive CD45RAhigh/CD27high T cells. Receptor libraries were prepared by 5' RACE. The reads were generated on an Illumina HiSeq 2500. A second PCR of roughly 7 to 11 cycles was performed with a sample-barcoded 5' primer and a J-beta primer mix. Each TCR beta cDNA molecule received a unique molecular identifier from a template-switch 5' adaptor carrying 12 random nucleotides. At least 2.5 million CDR3-containing paired-end reads were obtained from each sample. First-strand cDNA synthesis was performed from all RNA using the Mint cDNA synthesis kit, with priming by a TRBC-specific oligonucleotide. All cDNA was treated with uracil-DNA glycosylase and then went through a first 18-cycle PCR with the universal primers M1SS and BC2_uni_R. On the authors' methods: Normalization of each sample was performed by random selection of 1 million high-quality reads, each carrying a distinct molecular identifier. Instead of being binned into consensus sequences, reads with shared molecular identifiers were discarded. MiTCR, with a Q25 quality threshold and the strictest error-elimination algorithm, was used for CDR3 identification, clonotype clustering and error correction. A nonparametric unseen species model using Euler transformation provided a lower-bound estimate of total TCR beta diversity. Clones were called with MiXCR by TCRdb after fastp trimmed the public reads at Q25, and only in-frame beta chains were retained. Here each entry gathers all rows of one CDR3 protein and keeps the most common genes and DNA. These V and J calls rely on TCRdb rather than the paper's analysis. The sample includes some 780,000 distinct CDR3 sequences, with roughly three fifths observed a single time. 25% to 30% of the sample comes from the top ten.

Sequences were obtained from blood. The V and J genes are TRBV5-1 and TRBJ2-5, and TRBD1 may be the D gene, going by 5 matching bases. The clonotype comes from a man aged 35 to 55 in good health. The CDR3 is CASSFGGPRKRQSGWTQYF. The DNA reads TGCGCCAGCAGCTTCGGTGGCCCCCGGAAGAGACAGTCTGGGTGGACCCAGTACTTC.